This T cell receptor (beta chain) was identified in a study of blood T cell repertoires in COVID-19. For the study at large: Collection of acute and convalescent COVID-19 samples took place in the United States, Italy and Spain.

The CDR3 contains 13 residues. CDR1 and CDR2 (germline): SGHTA, FQGNSA. Trimming cost V 3 bases and J 7 bases; bases outside gene matches: 2. Sequencing was performed with immunoSEQ multiplex PCR; in TCRdb, only in-frame clones are kept and a portion is missing. Of approximately 200,000 clones listed, over 75% are singletons. This receptor was taken from a man aged 55 to 70 with acute or convalescent COVID-19. Sample: peripheral blood. The V call is TRBV7-2, the J call TRBJ2-2, with 7 bases identical to TRBD1. The CDR3 reads CASSFGQVGELFF. DNA for the CDR3: TGTGCCAGCAGCTTCGGACAGGTCGGGGAGCTGTTTTTT.